The entry below describes one T cell receptor beta chain. The antigen is undetermined. The sample comes from a study of cytomegalovirus exposure and HLA in healthy donors. Germline CDR1 SNHLY, CDR2 FYNNEI. V was trimmed by 6 bases and J by 3 bases, leaving 12 bases between them. CDR3 length equals 14 residues. Study outcomes and limitations: The study flagged about 150 TCR beta chains as cytomegalovirus-associated. For TCR beta chains, V- and J-gene trimming was later linked to a missense DCLRE1C variant. Follow-up analysis seemed to connect common viral pathogens with several of the most significant clusters identified.

The PCR had 60 Vbeta and 13 Jbeta primers. Profiling relied on immunoSEQ multiplex PCR, and the TCRdb table lists in-frame clones only, not all of them. Seen here are 100,000 to 150,000 clones, approximately 60% observed once, and the top ten hold 2.4%. The receptor's source is a woman aged 40-49 years in good health and CMV-seronegative. The sequencing input was PBMCs. The chain is built from TRBV2 and TRBJ1-5; D remains ambiguous. The DNA of the CDR3 is TGTGCCAGCAGCGTAGAGGGTTCCAATCAGCCCCAGCATTTT. Its protein is CASSVEGSNQPQHF.